This entry describes one TCR beta chain. This clone's antigen is unknown. Nothing much larger sits one base from this clone, and base qualities are not available. Each collaborating institution followed its own protocols to collect whole blood in K2EDTA tubes. For TCRbeta analysis, collaborator samples were shipped as frozen whole blood, as isolated PBMCs, or as DNA extracted from either sample type. The immunoSEQ Assay, a bias-controlled multiplex PCR, was used to amplify TCRbeta CDR3 regions from genomic DNA. Regarding the original processing steps: Within the assay, amplification of reference gene primers was used to estimate how many nucleated cells each sample contained. To quantify the absolute abundance of each unique TCRbeta CDR3 rearrangement, sequence reads were collapsed and filtered. Productive Simpson clonality was computed per sample as the square root of Simpson's diversity index over productive rearrangements. The clones in this table, taken by TCRdb from immuneACCESS, are in-frame only. Not every clone is retained; where verified, under half of the shortfall comes from an unresolved V gene, and the cause of the rest is unknown. That table furnishes V, J and clone size, whereas the DNA furnished D and trimming. The sample contains 130,000 or so clones, under 90% of them found a single time. The ten top clones hold roughly 4.3% of the sample.

This entry belongs to a study of blood T cell repertoires in COVID-19 (dated by TCRdb to between 2020 and 2021). For the study in its entirety: The collaborator samples originated in the United States, Italy and Spain and spanned the acute and convalescent phases of COVID-19. The prospective study material was composed of cDNA or gDNA derived from T cells, B-cell-depleted T cells, or PBMCs. Deeply sampled blood TCRbeta repertoires from subjects exposed to, actively infected with, or recovered from COVID-19 were included in the dataset. The repertoires were released in a freely available public database meant as a resource for research on the immune response to SARS-CoV-2. The samples were drawn from the first 160 participants of the ongoing ImmuneRACE study and from 1,254 subjects provided by 6 global collaborators. The sample metadata nearly always contained a de-identified subject ID, COVID-19 status, age in years and sex. Where HLA class I and class II types were available, the types were taken from metadata supplied by the sample provider, not from assay-based typing.

Trimming at the junction amounts to 7 bases on V and 3 bases on J, and the germline ends lie 15 bases apart. Its CDR3 holds 14 amino acids, cysteine through phenylalanine. Left in the record is the CDR3 DNA by itself, 42 bases read in frame from the first base. CDR1 and CDR2 are read off the germline V gene as SGHNT and YENEEA. Paper-wide results and their limitations: The amount of clinical and demographic metadata varied by source and participant and was provided uncurated.

This TCR derives from a woman between 70 and 85 years old with acute or convalescent COVID-19. What was sequenced was peripheral blood. The chain joins TRBV11-3 to TRBJ1-1, with TRBD1 tentatively as D gene (6 bases match). The CDR3 region: CASTQQGGDTEAFF. The nucleotide sequence is given as TGTGCCAGCACGCAACAGGGAGGGGACACTGAAGCTTTCTTT.